Given below is one T cell receptor beta chain in context. The memory fraction was CD4+CD45RO+CD25- cells. CDR3 size: 14 residues. V lost 2 bases and J lost 8, with 16 bases in between. From germline, CDR1 is SGHRS and CDR2 YFSETQ. MiXCR, run by TCRdb on the 5' RACE reads, gives a single entry per CDR3 protein. The data hold tens of thousands of distinct CDR3 sequences, with roughly 23% observed a single time. Sequencing used memory CD4+ T cells sorted from a lymph node. Subset specified: memory CD4+ T cells, CD4+CD45RO+CD25-. The sequence was collected from a female donor with breast cancer. The genes are TRBV5-1 and TRBJ1-2, with D possibly TRBD1 on 6 matching bases. The CDR3 bases are TGCGCCAGCAGCTTAGGGACACAAGAGCGGGGCTACACCTTC. Its translation is CASSLGTQERGYTF. Full variable domain (missing parts from reference TRBV5-1 and TRBJ1-2): KAGVTQTPRYLIKTRGQQVTLSCSPISGHRSVSWYQQTPGQGLQFLFEYFSETQRNKGNFPGRFSGRQFSNSRSEMNVSTLELGDSALYLCASSLGTQERGYTFGSGTRLTVV.